This TCR beta chain was sequenced in a study of T cell repertoires in cytomegalovirus infection. Study-wide background: From public TCR beta signatures came an indication of both CMV infection and matching HLA type. Points from the study as a whole: HLA-C-restricted TCR beta clonotypes specific for CMV led the ex vivo response. The cumulative frequency of public TCR beta families distinguished individuals who carried CMV together with the relevant HLA.

The table lists this clonotype with many counts. Its antigen is as yet unknown. The germline gives CDR1 MDHEN, CDR2 SYDVKM. Trimming at V came to 8 bases and at J to 1 base, leaving 4 bases not matched to a gene. The CDR3 covers 14 residues. TCRdb passed the reads through MiXCR, listing each CDR3 protein once. The table records hundreds of thousands of distinct CDR3 sequences, around 10% of them present only once. This TCR came from a human donor in good health (CMV status not recorded). Some clones in this sample may be carry-over from other donors' samples. The sample was PBMCs. V is TRBV28 and J is TRBJ2-5, with TRBD2 matching 10 bases. CDR3 region: CASRTSGFQETQYF. The CDR3 DNA is TGTGCCAGCCGGACTAGCGGATTCCAAGAGACCCAGTACTTC.